This is a list of T cell receptor beta chains from one sample in a study of shared clonotypes between healthy human individuals. Data came from immunoSEQ multiplex PCR; TCRdb stores just in-frame clones and leaves some out. The table includes roughly 1,500,000 clones, 97% to 99% detected once. The sequenced sample was naive CD4+ T cells sorted from blood. The receptors here all came from a man younger than 40 in good health. Each CDR3 is given with its conserved first and last residue. A D gene is named only where the DNA matches it firmly. Clone size appears in some rows only: once, few, many, or a class for an expanded clone.

clone_size | j_call | v_call | d_call | cdr3_aa | cdr3_nt
. | TRBJ2-7 | TRBV28 | . | CASSPQGGDEQYF | TGTGCCAGCAGTCCCCAGGGCGGGGACGAGCAGTACTTC
. | TRBJ1-2 | TRBV11-2 | TRBD1 | CASSSTWTTGGRDGYTF | TGTGCCAGCAGCTCGACATGGACCACAGGGGGCCGGGATGGCTACACCTTC
. | TRBJ2-3 | TRBV19 | . | CASSLISGQTDTQYF | TGTGCCAGTAGTTTGATAAGCGGGCAAACAGATACGCAGTATTTT
. | TRBJ1-2 | TRBV5-1 | . | CASSSQSGGMDGYTF | TGCGCCAGCAGCTCGCAGTCGGGGGGTATGGATGGCTACACCTTC
. | TRBJ2-7 | TRBV6-5 | TRBD1 | CASRSSGTGGRQYF | TGTGCCAGCAGGTCCTCCGGGACAGGGGGTAGGCAGTACTTC
. | TRBJ2-5 | TRBV29-1 | . | CSVQGFPQYF | TGCAGCGTCCAGGGGTTCCCCCAGTACTTC
. | TRBJ1-4 | TRBV18 | TRBD1 | CASSPPGQVREKLFF | TGTGCCAGCTCACCACCAGGACAGGTTCGTGAAAAACTGTTTTTT
. | TRBJ1-5 | TRBV5-1 | . | CASSLSPDQPQHF | TGCGCCAGCAGCTTGTCGCCTGATCAGCCCCAGCATTTT
. | TRBJ2-1 | TRBV9 | TRBD1 | CASSPGQGNYNEQFF | TGTGCCAGCAGCCCGGGACAGGGCAATTACAATGAGCAGTTCTTC
. | TRBJ2-5 | TRBV9 | TRBD2 | CASSDRTSGRATQYF | TGTGCCAGCAGCGACAGGACTAGCGGGAGGGCGACCCAGTACTTC
. | TRBJ2-3 | TRBV19 | . | CASSIEGSTQYF | TGTGCCAGTAGTATCGAGGGGAGTACGCAGTATTTT
. | TRBJ2-6 | TRBV5-8 | . | CASSTGSSSGANVLTF | TGTGCCAGCAGCACCGGGTCTAGCTCTGGGGCCAACGTCCTGACTTTC
. | TRBJ2-5 | TRBV15 | . | CATRGGGTQETQYF | TGTGCCACCAGAGGGGGGGGCACGCAAGAGACCCAGTACTTC
once | TRBJ2-3 | TRBV10-3 | . | CAISLMGDTQYF | TGTGCCATCAGCCTAATGGGGGATACGCAGTATTTT
. | TRBJ2-5 | TRBV19 | . | CASSIFWLETQYF | TGTGCCAGTAGTATCTTCTGGTTAGAGACCCAGTACTTC
once | TRBJ2-1 | TRBV11-2 | . | CASSSSNRGYNEQFF | TGTGCCAGCAGCTCCTCCAACCGAGGTTACAATGAGCAGTTCTTC
. | TRBJ2-1 | TRBV18 | TRBD2 | CASSPRAGADNEQFF | TGTGCCAGCTCACCGAGAGCGGGAGCGGACAATGAGCAGTTCTTC
. | TRBJ1-1 | TRBV5-1 | . | CASSLQGAAEGAFF | TGCGCCAGCAGCCTTCAAGGGGCCGCCGAGGGTGCTTTCTTT
. | TRBJ1-1 | TRBV5-6 | . | CASSLLPGANTEAFF | TGTGCCAGCAGCTTGTTGCCAGGGGCGAACACTGAAGCTTTCTTT
. | TRBJ2-5 | TRBV7-9 | . | CASCLPSGKRGGETQYF | TGTGCCAGCTGTCTGCCTAGCGGAAAAAGAGGGGGGGAGACCCAGTACTTC
. | TRBJ1-1 | TRBV4-1 | . | CASSRLGRRDTEAFF | TGCGCCAGCAGCCGACTGGGCCGAAGAGACACTGAAGCTTTCTTT
. | TRBJ2-3 | TRBV9 | . | CASSLGLTTDTQYF | TGTGCCAGCAGCCTCGGACTAACTACAGATACGCAGTATTTT
once | TRBJ2-5 | TRBV20-1 | . | CSASNSGTQYF | TGCAGTGCTAGTAATAGTGGGACCCAGTACTTC
. | TRBJ2-7 | TRBV20-1 | . | CSANDWYEQYF | TGCAGTGCTAACGACTGGTACGAGCAGTACTTC
once | TRBJ1-2 | TRBV19 | . | CASSMKGGYGYTF | TGTGCCAGTAGTATGAAAGGAGGATATGGCTACACCTTC
. | TRBJ1-1 | TRBV7-2 | . | CASSLGRVNSDFF | TGTGCCAGCAGCTTAGGGCGGGTCAACAGTGATTTCTTT
once | TRBJ2-1 | TRBV5-4 | . | CASSLARTGGNEQFF | TGTGCCAGCAGCTTGGCCAGGACTGGAGGTAATGAGCAGTTCTTC
. | TRBJ2-5 | TRBV2 | TRBD2 | CASIMGLAGEETQYF | TGTGCCAGCATCATGGGACTAGCGGGAGAAGAGACCCAGTACTTC
. | TRBJ2-2 | TRBV6-6 | . | CASRPEYTGELFF | TGTGCCAGCAGGCCAGAGTACACCGGGGAGCTGTTTTTT
. | TRBJ2-5 | TRBV6-1 | . | CASRARAEETQYF | TGTGCCAGTCGTGCGAGGGCGGAGGAGACCCAGTACTTC
. | TRBJ2-1 | TRBV18 | . | CASSRRQDSYNEQFF | TGTGCCAGCTCGCGGAGACAGGACTCCTACAATGAGCAGTTCTTC
once | TRBJ2-2 | TRBV9 | . | CASSGGPSYTGELFF | TGTGCCAGCAGCGGAGGACCCTCCTACACCGGGGAGCTGTTTTTT
. | TRBJ2-3 | TRBV15 | . | CATSRDPGRVTDTQYF | TGTGCCACCAGCAGAGATCCGGGCAGGGTTACAGATACGCAGTATTTT
. | TRBJ2-1 | TRBV18 | . | CASSRNSREGGNEQFF | TGTGCCAGCTCACGAAACTCGAGGGAGGGGGGTAATGAGCAGTTCTTC
. | TRBJ2-7 | TRBV28 | TRBD1 | CATGQVIHYEQYF | TGTGCCACCGGACAGGTAATCCACTACGAGCAGTACTTC
. | TRBJ1-1 | TRBV5-1 | . | CASSLDPRNTEAFF | TGCGCCAGCAGCTTGGACCCGAGGAACACTGAAGCTTTCTTT
. | TRBJ2-7 | TRBV21-1 | . | CASSKRQAYEQYF | TGTGCCAGCAGCAAACGACAGGCCTACGAGCAGTACTTC
. | TRBJ1-1 | TRBV6-5 | . | CASSGGFREVTEAFF | TGTGCCAGCAGCGGGGGATTTCGGGAGGTGACTGAAGCTTTCTTT
. | TRBJ2-3 | TRBV11-3 | . | CASSGGRTPTDTQYF | TGTGCCAGCAGCGGGGGGAGGACACCGACAGATACGCAGTATTTT
. | TRBJ2-5 | TRBV9 | . | CASSVSGQETQYF | TGTGCCAGCAGCGTTTCAGGACAAGAGACCCAGTACTTC
once | TRBJ2-3 | TRBV5-1 | . | CASSLDLFTDTQYF | TGCGCCAGCAGCTTGGATCTGTTCACAGATACGCAGTATTTT
. | TRBJ1-3 | TRBV30 | . | CAWSVGGSGNTIYF | TGTGCCTGGAGTGTAGGAGGGTCTGGAAACACCATATATTTT
. | TRBJ2-5 | TRBV5-1 | TRBD1 | CASSLRDSQETQYF | TGCGCCAGCAGCCTCCGGGACAGCCAAGAGACCCAGTACTTC
. | TRBJ1-5 | TRBV28 | . | CASSQVDFQPQHF | TGTGCCAGCAGTCAAGTCGATTTCCAGCCCCAGCATTTT
. | TRBJ1-2 | TRBV7-2 | . | CASSLAGGGYGYTF | TGTGCCAGCAGCTTAGCGGGAGGGGGCTATGGCTACACCTTC
. | TRBJ2-5 | TRBV28 | . | CASSFNFLETQYF | TGTGCCAGCAGTTTTAACTTCCTTGAGACCCAGTACTTC
. | TRBJ1-2 | TRBV30 | TRBD1 | CAWTGGYGYTF | TGTGCCTGGACAGGGGGCTATGGCTACACCTTC
. | TRBJ2-5 | TRBV14 | . | CASSPAGQTQYF | TGTGCCAGCAGCCCCGCCGGCCAGACCCAGTACTTC
. | TRBJ2-7 | TRBV4-3 | . | CASSQDGSSYEQYF | TGCGCCAGCAGCCAAGATGGGTCGAGCTACGAGCAGTACTTC
. | TRBJ2-1 | TRBV5-4 | TRBD1 | CASSSGQGRDEQFF | TGTGCCAGCAGCTCGGGACAGGGTCGCGATGAGCAGTTCTTC